The rows below give T cell receptor beta chains drawn from one sample of a study of Ad26.COV2.S vaccination and SARS-CoV-2 variants. The table came from immunoSEQ multiplex PCR; TCRdb's copy has only in-frame clones and leaves some out. The table shows 300,000 to 350,000 clones, with about 87% occurring only once. The material was peripheral blood, obtained in a trial of Ad26.COV2.S vaccine versus placebo. These receptors were obtained from a person aged 18-65 years who received the Ad26.COV2.S COVID-19 vaccine or a placebo. Each CDR3 is given with its conserved first and last residue. The order of the fields is clone size, J gene, D gene, CDR3 length, V gene, CDR3 DNA, CDR3 protein. A D gene is named only where the DNA matches it firmly. Rows may omit the clone size; those that give it use once, few, many or a size class.

>.|TRBJ1-1|TRBD1|11|TRBV18
TGTGCCAGTTCGGGACAGGGTGAAGCTTTCTTT
CASSGQGEAFF
>.|TRBJ1-6|TRBD1|16|TRBV6-4
TGTGCCAGCAGTGACACCGGGACAGGGGGCTCATCACCCCTCCACTTT
CASSDTGTGGSSPLHF
>.|TRBJ2-4|.|13|TRBV4-2
TGTGCCAGCAGCCAAACGTTTTCGGACATTCAGTACTTC
CASSQTFSDIQYF
>once|TRBJ1-6|.|15|TRBV9
TGTGCCAGCAGCAACGGGCCCCGCGGGGTTTCACCCCTCCACTTT
CASSNGPRGVSPLHF
>.|TRBJ1-5|.|13|TRBV27
TGTGCCAGCAGTGACTACGGCAATCAGCCCCAGCATTTT
CASSDYGNQPQHF
>.|TRBJ1-1|.|13|TRBV5-1
TGCGCCAGCAGCTTGATGGCAGGGACTGAAGCTTTCTTT
CASSLMAGTEAFF
>once|TRBJ1-5|TRBD1|13|TRBV10-3
TGTGCCACCCAGACAGGGGCCAATCAGCCCCAGCATTTT
CATQTGANQPQHF
>.|TRBJ2-3|.|13|TRBV9
TGTGCCAGCAGCTTCATATCCACAGATACGCAGTATTTT
CASSFISTDTQYF
>.|TRBJ1-1|.|15|TRBV27
TGTGCCAGCAGTTTACGTGCAGGTAGGAACACTGAAGCTTTCTTT
CASSLRAGRNTEAFF
>.|TRBJ2-5|.|13|TRBV27
TGTGCCAGCAGTTTATCGCATCTGGAGACCCAGTACTTC
CASSLSHLETQYF
>.|TRBJ1-6|.|15|TRBV2
TGTGCCAGCAGGGAACAGGGTTTCAATAATTCACCCCTCCACTTT
CASREQGFNNSPLHF
>.|TRBJ2-5|TRBD2|15|TRBV6-7
TGTGCCAGCAGCATAGCGGGGGAAAACAAAGAGACCCAGTACTTC
CASSIAGENKETQYF
>.|TRBJ2-2|.|15|TRBV7-3
TGTGCCAGCAGCCCGGGGCTAGGGGACACCGGGGAGCTGTTTTTT
CASSPGLGDTGELFF
>.|TRBJ1-3|.|13|TRBV4-3
TGCGCCAGCAGCCAGGGGGCTGGAAACACCATATATTTT
CASSQGAGNTIYF
>.|TRBJ2-1|.|14|TRBV14
TGTGCCAGCAGCCAACAAGTATTCAGCAATGAGCAGTTCTTC
CASSQQVFSNEQFF
>.|TRBJ1-3|.|14|TRBV6-2/TRBV6-3
TGTGCCAGCAGTTACTCCGGGCTCGGAAACACCATATATTTT
CASSYSGLGNTIYF
>.|TRBJ2-5|.|15|TRBV27
TGTGCCAGCAGTTCCCTACAAAGGGGAGAGGAGACCCAGTACTTC
CASSSLQRGEETQYF
>few|TRBJ2-2|TRBD1|14|TRBV7-3
TGTGCCAGCAGCCCAAGACAGGGTACCGGGGAGCTGTTTTTT
CASSPRQGTGELFF
>.|TRBJ1-1|.|13|TRBV5-1
TGCGCCAGCAGCTTGGATACGGGGTTTGAAGCTTTCTTT
CASSLDTGFEAFF
>once|TRBJ1-1|.|15|TRBV4-1
TGCGCCAGCAGCCAAGTTGACAGGCGGAACACTGAAGCTTTCTTT
CASSQVDRRNTEAFF
>.|TRBJ1-1|.|16|TRBV6-4
TGTGCCAGCAGTGACACCGTGAGGGGTGAGCACACTGAAGCTTTCTTT
CASSDTVRGEHTEAFF
>once|TRBJ2-7|TRBD2|20|TRBV13
TGTGCCAGCAGCTTAGGCAGTTGGCTAGCGGGAGAGGATAACGCCTACGAGCAGTACTTC
CASSLGSWLAGEDNAYEQYF
>.|TRBJ1-4|.|12|TRBV19
TGTGCCAGTAGGCAGGGGTTTGAAAAACTGTTTTTT
CASRQGFEKLFF
>.|TRBJ2-1|.|15|TRBV7-3
TGTGCCAGCAGCTACGGGGAGTTTGCTCTGCATGAGCAGTTCTTC
CASSYGEFALHEQFF
>.|TRBJ1-5|.|15|TRBV28
TGTGCCAGCAGCCAAAACCAGGGTAGCAATCAGCCCCAGCATTTT
CASSQNQGSNQPQHF
>.|TRBJ2-1|TRBD2|21|TRBV27
TGTGCCAGCAGTCCAAGGTGGGGGACTAGCGGGAACCGGAGCTCCTACAATGAGCAGTTCTTC
CASSPRWGTSGNRSSYNEQFF
>.|TRBJ1-4|.|15|TRBV6-5
TGTGCCAGCAGTTACTCGCCACAGGGAGACGAAAAACTGTTTTTT
CASSYSPQGDEKLFF
>.|TRBJ1-1|TRBD1|15|TRBV9
TGTGCCAGCAGCCCGGGACAGGGGAGGGGAACTGAAGCTTTCTTT
CASSPGQGRGTEAFF
>once|TRBJ2-6|.|12|TRBV19
TGTGCCAGTGTATCAGGGCACGGTGCCCTGACTTTC
CASVSGHGALTF
>.|TRBJ1-4|.|14|TRBV6-1
TGTGCCAGCAGTGAACAGACAGTAAATGAAAAACTGTTTTTT
CASSEQTVNEKLFF
>.|TRBJ2-2|.|14|TRBV18
TGTGCCAGCCTAGGGACACTGGCTACCGGGGAGCTGTTTTTT
CASLGTLATGELFF
>.|TRBJ2-1|.|15|TRBV20-1
TGCAGTGCTAGTGTCTTCCGGGTAGAGGGCAATGAGCAGTTCTTC
CSASVFRVEGNEQFF
>once|TRBJ1-2|.|15|TRBV4-2
TGTGCCAGCAGCCAAGATGAGACGCCTAACTATGGCTACACCTTC
CASSQDETPNYGYTF